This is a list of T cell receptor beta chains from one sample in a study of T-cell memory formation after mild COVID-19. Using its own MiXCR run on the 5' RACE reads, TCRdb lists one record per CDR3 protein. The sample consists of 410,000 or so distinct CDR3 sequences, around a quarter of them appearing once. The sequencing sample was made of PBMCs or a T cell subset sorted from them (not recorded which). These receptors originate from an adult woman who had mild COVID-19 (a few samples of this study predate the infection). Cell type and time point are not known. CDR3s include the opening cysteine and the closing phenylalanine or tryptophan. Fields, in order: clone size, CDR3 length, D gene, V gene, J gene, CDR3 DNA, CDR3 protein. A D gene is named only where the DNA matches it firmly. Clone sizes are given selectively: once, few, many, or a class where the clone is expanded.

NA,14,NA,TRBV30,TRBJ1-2,TGTGCCTGGAGCCCTGGGCAAGGGTGGGATGGCTACACCTTC,CAWSPGQGWDGYTF
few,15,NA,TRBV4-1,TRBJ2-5,TGCGCCAGCAGCCAAGATAAGGGGCCACAAGAGACCCAGTACTTC,CASSQDKGPQETQYF
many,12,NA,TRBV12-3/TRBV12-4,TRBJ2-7,TGTGCCAGCAGTTTAGTCCGATACGAGCAGTACTTC,CASSLVRYEQYF
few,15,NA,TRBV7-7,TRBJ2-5,TGTGCCAGCAGCTTCCGAGGGGGACACCAAGAGACCCAGTACTTC,CASSFRGGHQETQYF
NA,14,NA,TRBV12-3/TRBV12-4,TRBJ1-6,TGTGCCAGCACCCTCGGCAGTTATAATTCACCCCTCCACTTT,CASTLGSYNSPLHF
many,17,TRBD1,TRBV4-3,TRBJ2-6,TGCGCCAGCAGCCTTAGGACAGGGGGCTCTGGGGCCAACGTCCTGACTTTC,CASSLRTGGSGANVLTF
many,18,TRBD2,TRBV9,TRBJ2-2,TGTGCCAGCAGCGTAGCTCCCGGGGGGGACCGTCGTGCCGGGGAGCTGTTTTTT,CASSVAPGGDRRAGELFF
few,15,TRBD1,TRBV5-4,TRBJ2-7,TGTTCCAGCAGCTCATCCGGGACAGGGGATAAAGAGCAGTACTTC,CSSSSSGTGDKEQYF
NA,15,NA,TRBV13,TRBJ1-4,TGTGCCAGCAGCTTGAAGGGCAGGGGTAATGAAAAACTGTTTTTT,CASSLKGRGNEKLFF
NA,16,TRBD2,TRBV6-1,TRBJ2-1,TGTACCTGGGGAGGGACTAGCGGGAGGGCATACAATGAGCAGTTCTTC,CTWGGTSGRAYNEQFF